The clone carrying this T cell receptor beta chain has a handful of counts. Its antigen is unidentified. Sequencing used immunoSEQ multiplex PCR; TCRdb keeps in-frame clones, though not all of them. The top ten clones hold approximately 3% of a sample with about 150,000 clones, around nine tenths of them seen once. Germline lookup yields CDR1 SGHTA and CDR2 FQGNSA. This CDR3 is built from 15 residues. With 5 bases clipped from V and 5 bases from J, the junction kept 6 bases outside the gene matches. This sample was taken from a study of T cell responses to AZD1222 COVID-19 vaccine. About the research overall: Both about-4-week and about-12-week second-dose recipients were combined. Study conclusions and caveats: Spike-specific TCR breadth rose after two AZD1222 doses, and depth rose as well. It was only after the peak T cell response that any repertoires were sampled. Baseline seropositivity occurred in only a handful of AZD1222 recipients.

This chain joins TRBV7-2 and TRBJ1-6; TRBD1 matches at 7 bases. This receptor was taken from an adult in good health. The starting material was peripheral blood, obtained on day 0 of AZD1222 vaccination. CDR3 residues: CASSPEGTDNSPLHF. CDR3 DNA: TGTGCCAGCAGCCCAGAAGGGACAGATAATTCACCCCTCCACTTT.